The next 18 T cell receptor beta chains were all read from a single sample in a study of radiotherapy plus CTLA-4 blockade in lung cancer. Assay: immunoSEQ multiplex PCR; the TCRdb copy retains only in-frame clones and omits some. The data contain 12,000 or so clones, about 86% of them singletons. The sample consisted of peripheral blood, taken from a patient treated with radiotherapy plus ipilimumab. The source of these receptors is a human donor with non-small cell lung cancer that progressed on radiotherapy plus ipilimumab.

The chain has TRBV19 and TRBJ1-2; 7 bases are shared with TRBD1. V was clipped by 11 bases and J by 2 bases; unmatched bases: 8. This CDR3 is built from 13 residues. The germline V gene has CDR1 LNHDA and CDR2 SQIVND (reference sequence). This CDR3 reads CASLPTGNYGYTF. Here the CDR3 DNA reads TGTGCCTCACTACCGACAGGGAACTATGGCTACACCTTC. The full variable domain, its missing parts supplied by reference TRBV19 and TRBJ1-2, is DGGITQSPKYLFRKEGQNVTLSCEQNLNHDAMYWYRQDPGQGLRLIYYSQIVNDFQKGDIAEGYSVSREKKESFPLTVTSAQKNPTAFYLCASLPTGNYGYTFGSGTRLTVV.

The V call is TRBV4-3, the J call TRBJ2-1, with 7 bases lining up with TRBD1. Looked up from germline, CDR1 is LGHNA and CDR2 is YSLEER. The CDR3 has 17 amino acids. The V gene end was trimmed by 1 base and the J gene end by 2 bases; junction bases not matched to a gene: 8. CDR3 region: CASSQVRAQGAYNEQFF. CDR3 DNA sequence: TGCGCCAGCAGCCAAGTTCGAGCCCAGGGGGCCTACAATGAGCAGTTCTTC.

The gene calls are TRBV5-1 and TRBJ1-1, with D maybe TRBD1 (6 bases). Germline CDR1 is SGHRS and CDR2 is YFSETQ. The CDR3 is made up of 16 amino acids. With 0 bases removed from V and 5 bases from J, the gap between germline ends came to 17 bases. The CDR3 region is CASSLGRGKVGTEAFF. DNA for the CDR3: TGCGCCAGCAGCTTGGGTAGGGGGAAGGTGGGTACTGAAGCTTTCTTT.

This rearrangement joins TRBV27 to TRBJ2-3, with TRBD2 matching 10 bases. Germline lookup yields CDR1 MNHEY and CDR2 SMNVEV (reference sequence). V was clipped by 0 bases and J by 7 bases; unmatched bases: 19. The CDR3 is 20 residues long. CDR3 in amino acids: CASSLSQLTASGGRRNTQYF. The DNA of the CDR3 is TGTGCCAGCAGTTTATCCCAACTTACGGCTAGCGGGGGACGGAGAAATACGCAGTATTTT.

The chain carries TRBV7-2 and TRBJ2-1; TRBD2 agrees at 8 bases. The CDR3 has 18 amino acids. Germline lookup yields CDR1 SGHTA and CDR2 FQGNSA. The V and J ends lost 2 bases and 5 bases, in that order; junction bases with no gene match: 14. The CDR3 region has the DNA TGTGCCAGCAGCTTAACGGGGACTAGGGCCGCCCTGCACAATGAGCAGTTCTTC. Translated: CASSLTGTRAALHNEQFF.

The CDR3 sequence is CASSVDPGTGNYSPLHF. CDR3 sequence (DNA): TGTGCCAGCAGCGTAGATCCCGGGACAGGGAATTATTCACCCCTCCACTTT. V is TRBV9 and J is TRBJ1-6, with 9 bases identical to TRBD1. The CDR3 has 17 amino acids. The germline gives CDR1 SGDLS, CDR2 YYNGEE. After removal of 0 bases from V and 8 bases from J, the junction contained 9 bases not matched to a gene.

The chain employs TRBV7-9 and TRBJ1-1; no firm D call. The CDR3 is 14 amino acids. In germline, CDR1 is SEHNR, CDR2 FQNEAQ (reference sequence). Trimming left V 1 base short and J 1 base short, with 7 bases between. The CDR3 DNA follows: TGTGCCAGCAGCTTAGATCTAGGGAACACTGAAGCTTTCTTT. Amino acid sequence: CASSLDLGNTEAFF.

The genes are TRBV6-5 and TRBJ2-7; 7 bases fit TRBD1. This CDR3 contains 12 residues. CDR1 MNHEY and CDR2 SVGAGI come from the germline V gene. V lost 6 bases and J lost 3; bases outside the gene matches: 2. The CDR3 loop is CASRAGGYEQYF. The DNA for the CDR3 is TGTGCCAGCAGGGCAGGGGGCTACGAGCAGTACTTC.

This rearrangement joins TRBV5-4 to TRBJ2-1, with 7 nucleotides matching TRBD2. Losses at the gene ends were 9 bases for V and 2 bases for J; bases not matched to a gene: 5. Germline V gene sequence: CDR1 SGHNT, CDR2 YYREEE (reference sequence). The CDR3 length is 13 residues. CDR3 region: CATRRGTYNEQFF. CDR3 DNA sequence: TGTGCCACCCGGCGGGGGACCTACAATGAGCAGTTCTTC.

The CDR3 reads CASSTDRGPETQYF. In DNA form, the CDR3 reads TGTGCCAGTAGTACGGACAGGGGGCCGGAGACCCAGTACTTC. The rearrangement links TRBV19 to TRBJ2-5, with 11 positions matching TRBD1. Germline loops: CDR1 LNHDA, CDR2 SQIVND (reference sequence). The CDR3 covers 14 residues. V lost 4 bases to trimming and J lost 5 bases; unmatched junction nucleotides: 3.

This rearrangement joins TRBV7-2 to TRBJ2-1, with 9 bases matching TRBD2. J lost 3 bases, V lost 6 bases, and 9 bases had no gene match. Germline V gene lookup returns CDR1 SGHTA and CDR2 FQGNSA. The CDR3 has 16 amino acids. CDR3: CASSSSGEGVYNEQFF. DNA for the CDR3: TGTGCCAGCAGTTCTAGCGGGGAGGGGGTCTACAATGAGCAGTTCTTC.

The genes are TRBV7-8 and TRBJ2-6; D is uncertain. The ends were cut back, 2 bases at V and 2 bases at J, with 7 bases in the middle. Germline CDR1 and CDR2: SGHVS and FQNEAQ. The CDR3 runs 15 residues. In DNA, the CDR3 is TGTGCCAGCAGCTTAAATGGCGCTGGGGCCAACGTCCTGACTTTC. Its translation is CASSLNGAGANVLTF.

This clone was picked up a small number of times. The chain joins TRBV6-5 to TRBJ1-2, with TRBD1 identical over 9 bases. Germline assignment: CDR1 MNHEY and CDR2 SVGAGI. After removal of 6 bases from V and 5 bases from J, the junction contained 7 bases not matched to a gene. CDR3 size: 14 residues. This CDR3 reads CASRLGTGNYGYTF. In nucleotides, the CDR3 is TGTGCCAGCAGGCTAGGGACAGGGAATTATGGCTACACCTTC.

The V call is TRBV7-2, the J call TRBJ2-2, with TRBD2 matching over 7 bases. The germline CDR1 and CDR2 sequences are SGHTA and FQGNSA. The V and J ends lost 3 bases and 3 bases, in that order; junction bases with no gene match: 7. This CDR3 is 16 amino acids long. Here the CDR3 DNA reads TGTGCCAGCAGCTTTAGACTAGCATTGGACACCGGGGAGCTGTTTTTT. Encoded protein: CASSFRLALDTGELFF.

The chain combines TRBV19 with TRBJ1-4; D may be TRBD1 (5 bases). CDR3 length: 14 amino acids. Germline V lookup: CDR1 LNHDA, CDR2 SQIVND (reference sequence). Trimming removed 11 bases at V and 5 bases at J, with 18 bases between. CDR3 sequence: CASKRGLENEKLFF. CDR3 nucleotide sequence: TGTGCCTCCAAAAGGGGACTGGAGAATGAAAAACTGTTTTTT.

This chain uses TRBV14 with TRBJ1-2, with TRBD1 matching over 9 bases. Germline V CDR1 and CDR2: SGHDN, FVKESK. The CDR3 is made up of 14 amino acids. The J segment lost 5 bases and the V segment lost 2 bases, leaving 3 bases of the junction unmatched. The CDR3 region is CASSQKTGGYGYTF. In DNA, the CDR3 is TGTGCCAGCAGCCAAAAGACAGGGGGGTATGGCTACACCTTC. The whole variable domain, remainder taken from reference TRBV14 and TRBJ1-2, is EAGVTQFPSHSVIEKGQTVTLRCDPISGHDNLYWYRRVMGKEIKFLLHFVKESKQDESGMPNNRFLAERTGGTYSTLKVQPAELEDSGVYFCASSQKTGGYGYTFGSGTRLTVV.

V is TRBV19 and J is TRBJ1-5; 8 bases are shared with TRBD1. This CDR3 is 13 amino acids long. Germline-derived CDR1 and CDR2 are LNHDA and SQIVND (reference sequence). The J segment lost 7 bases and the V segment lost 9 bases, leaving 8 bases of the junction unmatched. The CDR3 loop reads CASEDRAGQPQHF. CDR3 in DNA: TGTGCCAGCGAGGACAGGGCCGGACAGCCCCAGCATTTT.

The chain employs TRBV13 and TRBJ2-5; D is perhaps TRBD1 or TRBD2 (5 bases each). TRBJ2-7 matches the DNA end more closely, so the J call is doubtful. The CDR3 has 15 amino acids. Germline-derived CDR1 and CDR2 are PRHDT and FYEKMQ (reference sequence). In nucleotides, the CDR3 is TGTGCCAGCAGCTTAGGGGGGGACCTCTCCTACGAGCAGTACTTC. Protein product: CASSLGGDLSYEQYF.